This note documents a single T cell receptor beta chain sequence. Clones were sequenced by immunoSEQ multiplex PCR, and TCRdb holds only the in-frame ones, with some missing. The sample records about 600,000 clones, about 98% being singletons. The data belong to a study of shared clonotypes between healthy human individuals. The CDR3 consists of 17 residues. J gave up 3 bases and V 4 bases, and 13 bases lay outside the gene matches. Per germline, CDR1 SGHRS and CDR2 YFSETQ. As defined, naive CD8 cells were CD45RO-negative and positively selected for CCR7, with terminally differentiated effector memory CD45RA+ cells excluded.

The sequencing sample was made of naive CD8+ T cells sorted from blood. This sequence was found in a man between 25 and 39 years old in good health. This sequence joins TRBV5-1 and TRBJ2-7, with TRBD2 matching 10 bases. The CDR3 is CASSPSEPSGSLYEQYF. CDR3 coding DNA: TGCGCCAGCAGCCCGAGTGAACCTAGCGGGAGTCTCTACGAGCAGTACTTC.